The 12 T cell receptor beta chains below were found in one sample sequenced in a study of vaccination effects on CD4 cells after COVID-19. Their antigens remain unidentified. The ViraFEST assay expanded antigen-specific CD4+ T cells with viral peptide pools before sequencing. Following 10 days of culture, CD4+ T cells were isolated. All vaccine recipients tested negative for nucleocapsid antibodies and had never contracted SARS-CoV-2 infection. Sequencing used immunoSEQ multiplex PCR; TCRdb keeps in-frame clones, though not all of them. The sample lists about 73,000 clones; approximately 72% were seen once. The sample here was CD4+ T cells from PBMCs cultured with HCoV-NL63 spike peptides, taken before COVID-19 vaccination. The receptors originated from a human donor who received a COVID-19 vaccine.

This chain joins TRBV28 and TRBJ2-3, with D tentatively TRBD2 (7 bases). This CDR3 comprises 14 residues. Looked up from germline, CDR1 is MDHEN and CDR2 is SYDVKM. V gave up 10 bases and J gave up 5 bases, with 19 bases separating them. The CDR3 region is CATGRGGAIDTQYF. The CDR3 DNA is TGTGCCACCGGTAGGGGGGGGGCCATAGATACGCAGTATTTT.

This clone was picked up a small number of times. This chain's CDR3 is CASKTGGIEAFF. The DNA for the CDR3 is TGTGCCAGCAAGACAGGGGGCATCGAAGCTTTCTTT. The rearrangement links TRBV6-5 to TRBJ1-1, with 10 nucleotides matching TRBD1. The V and J ends lost 7 bases and 8 bases, in that order; junction bases with no gene match: 4. CDR1 and CDR2 from the germline V gene are MNHEY and SVGAGI. The CDR3 consists of 12 residues.

The rearrangement joins TRBV7-3 to TRBJ1-2; tentative D call: TRBD1 (6 bases). The CDR3 is made up of 13 amino acids. V gave up 5 bases and J gave up 2 bases, with 9 bases separating them. Germline CDR1 and CDR2: SGHTA and FQGTGA. The CDR3: CASSLQGNYGYTF. DNA of the CDR3: TGTGCCAGCAGCCTTCAGGGGAACTATGGCTACACCTTC.

This chain links TRBV12-3 or TRBV12-4 with TRBJ1-2; a possible D gene is TRBD1 (5 bases). The germline V and J ends were trimmed by 1 base and 7 bases, with 10 bases remaining between them. This CDR3 region has 13 residues. CDR3 in DNA: TGTGCCAGCAGTTTAGAACAGGATGGTGGCTACACCTTC. Translation gives CASSLEQDGGYTF.

The chain couples TRBV5-1 to TRBJ1-4; 9 bases match TRBD1. Germline CDR1 is SGHRS and CDR2 is YFSETQ. V lost 4 bases, J lost 0 bases, and 4 bases stayed unmatched. The CDR3 is made up of 16 amino acids. As DNA, the CDR3 is TGCGCCAGCAGCCCTAGGACAGGGGCAACTAATGAAAAACTGTTTTTT. This translates into CASSPRTGATNEKLFF.

V and J are TRBV4-1 and TRBJ2-3; D might be TRBD1 or TRBD2, each matching 5 bases. Germline V CDR1 and CDR2: MGHRA, YSYEKL. V was trimmed by 8 bases and J by 5 bases, leaving 17 bases between them. The CDR3 is made up of 14 amino acids. Here the CDR3 reads CASRSGTSLDTQYF. In DNA form, the CDR3 reads TGCGCCAGCCGTTCCGGGACGTCATTAGATACGCAGTATTTT.

This chain uses TRBV5-4 with TRBJ1-1; possibly TRBD1 for D (5 bases). The V and J ends lost 2 bases and 1 base respectively, with 9 bases between them. This CDR3 comprises 14 residues. CDR1 is SGHNT, CDR2 YYREEE, per germline (reference sequence). For the CDR3, the DNA is TGTGCCAGCAGCTTTGGGGGTACGAACACTGAAGCTTTCTTT. It codes for CASSFGGTNTEAFF.

This clone was found a few times. V is TRBV7-2 and J is TRBJ2-1, with D perhaps TRBD1 (6 bases). Trimming pared 10 bases from V and 7 bases from J, leaving 23 bases between. This CDR3 is built from 15 residues. CDR1 and CDR2 (germline): SGHTA, FQGNSA. CDR3 in amino acids: CATRDQGKGQNEQFF. The CDR3 bases are TGTGCCACCAGGGACCAGGGGAAGGGGCAGAATGAGCAGTTCTTC.

The rearrangement uses TRBV18 and TRBJ1-2, with 7 bases aligning to TRBD1. Germline trimming cut 2 bases from V and 3 bases from J; bases unmatched to any gene: 9. This CDR3 spans 16 amino acids. CDR1 is KGHSH, CDR2 LQKENI, per germline. This CDR3 is CASSPIIQGKYYGYTF. The CDR3 bases are TGTGCCAGCTCACCAATAATACAGGGGAAGTACTATGGCTACACCTTC.

The CDR3 is CASSHGGTEDTQYF. CDR3 nucleotide sequence: TGTGCCAGCAGCCACGGAGGTACAGAAGATACGCAGTATTTT. The chain couples TRBV3-1 (or the pseudogene TRBV3-2) to TRBJ2-3; D might be TRBD2 (5 bases). Germline CDR1 and CDR2: LGHDT and YNNKEL (reference sequence). This CDR3 comprises 14 residues. Trimming took 3 bases from V and 5 from J, leaving 12 bases between them.

DNA for the CDR3: TGTGCCAGCAGCACGGAAGGGGGCTATGGCTACACCTTC. It yields the protein CASSTEGGYGYTF. The chain links TRBV6-4 to TRBJ1-2; D is possibly TRBD1 (6 bases). This CDR3 is 13 amino acids long. Trimming cost V 6 bases and J 4 bases, with 12 bases left between them. Germline V CDR1 and CDR2: MRHNA, SNTAGT.

This clone was seen a single time. The chain combines TRBV6-6 with TRBJ2-2; TRBD1 agrees at 9 bases. V shed 8 bases and J 7 bases; nucleotides not matched to a gene: 8. This CDR3 contains 14 residues. Per germline, CDR1 MNHNY and CDR2 SVGAGI (reference sequence). CDR3: CASANRGRSGELFF. The DNA of the CDR3 is TGTGCCAGCGCAAACAGGGGGCGGAGCGGGGAGCTGTTTTTT.